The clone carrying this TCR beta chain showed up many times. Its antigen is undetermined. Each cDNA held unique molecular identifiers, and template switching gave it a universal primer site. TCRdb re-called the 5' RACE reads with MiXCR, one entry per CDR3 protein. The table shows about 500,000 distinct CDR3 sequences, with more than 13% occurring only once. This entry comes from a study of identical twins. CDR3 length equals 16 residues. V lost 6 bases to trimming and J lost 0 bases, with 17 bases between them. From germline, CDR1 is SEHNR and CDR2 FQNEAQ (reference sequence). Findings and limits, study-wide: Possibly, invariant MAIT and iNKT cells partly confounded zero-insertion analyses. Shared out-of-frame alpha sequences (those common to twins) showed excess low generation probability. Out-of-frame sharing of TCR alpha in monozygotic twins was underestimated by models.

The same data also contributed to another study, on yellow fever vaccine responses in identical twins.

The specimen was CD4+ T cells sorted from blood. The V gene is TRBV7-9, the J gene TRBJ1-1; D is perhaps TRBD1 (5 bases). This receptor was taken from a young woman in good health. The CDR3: CASRPDRQFMNTEAFF. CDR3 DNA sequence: TGTGCCAGCAGACCGGATAGACAGTTCATGAACACTGAAGCTTTCTTT.